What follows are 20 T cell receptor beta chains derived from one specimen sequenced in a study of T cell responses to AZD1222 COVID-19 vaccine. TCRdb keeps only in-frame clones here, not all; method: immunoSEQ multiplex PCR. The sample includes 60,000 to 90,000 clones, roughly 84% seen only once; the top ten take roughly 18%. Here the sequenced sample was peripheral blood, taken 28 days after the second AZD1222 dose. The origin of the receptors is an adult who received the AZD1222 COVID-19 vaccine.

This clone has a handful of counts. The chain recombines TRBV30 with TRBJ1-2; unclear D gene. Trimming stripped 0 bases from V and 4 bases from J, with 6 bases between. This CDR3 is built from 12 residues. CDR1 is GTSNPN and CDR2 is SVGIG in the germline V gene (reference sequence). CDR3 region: CAWSVGPYGYTF. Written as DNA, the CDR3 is TGTGCCTGGAGTGTAGGACCCTATGGCTACACCTTC.

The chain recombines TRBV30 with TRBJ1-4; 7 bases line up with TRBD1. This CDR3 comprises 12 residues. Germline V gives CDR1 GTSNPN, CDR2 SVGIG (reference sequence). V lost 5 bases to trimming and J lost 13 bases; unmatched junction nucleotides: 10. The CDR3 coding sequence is TGTGCCTGGGGGGACAGAGAAAAAAGACTGTTTTTT. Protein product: CAWGDREKRLFF.

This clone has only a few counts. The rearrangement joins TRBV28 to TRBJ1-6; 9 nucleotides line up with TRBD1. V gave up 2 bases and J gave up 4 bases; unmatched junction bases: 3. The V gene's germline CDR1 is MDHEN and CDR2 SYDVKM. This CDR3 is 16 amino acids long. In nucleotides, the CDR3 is TGTGCCAGCAGTTTAGGGACAGGGAGGTATAATTCACCCCTCCACTTT. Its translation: CASSLGTGRYNSPLHF.

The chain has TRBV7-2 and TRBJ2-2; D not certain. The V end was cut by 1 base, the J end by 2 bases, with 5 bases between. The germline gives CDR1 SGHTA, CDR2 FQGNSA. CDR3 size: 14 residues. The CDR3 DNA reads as TGTGCCAGCAGCTTAGACAGCAACACCGGGGAGCTGTTTTTT. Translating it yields CASSLDSNTGELFF.

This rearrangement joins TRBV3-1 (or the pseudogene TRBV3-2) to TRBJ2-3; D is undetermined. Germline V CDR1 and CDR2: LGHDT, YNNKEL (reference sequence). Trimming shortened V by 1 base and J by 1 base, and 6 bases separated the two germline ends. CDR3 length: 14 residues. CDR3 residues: CASSQGVGTDTQYF. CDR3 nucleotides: TGTGCCAGCAGCCAAGGTGTGGGCACAGATACGCAGTATTTT.

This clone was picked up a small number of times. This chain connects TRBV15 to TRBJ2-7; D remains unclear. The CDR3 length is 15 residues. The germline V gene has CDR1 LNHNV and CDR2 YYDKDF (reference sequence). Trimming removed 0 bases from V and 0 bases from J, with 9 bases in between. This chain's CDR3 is CATSRDGYRSYEQYF. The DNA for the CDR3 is TGTGCCACCAGCAGAGATGGGTACCGCTCCTACGAGCAGTACTTC.

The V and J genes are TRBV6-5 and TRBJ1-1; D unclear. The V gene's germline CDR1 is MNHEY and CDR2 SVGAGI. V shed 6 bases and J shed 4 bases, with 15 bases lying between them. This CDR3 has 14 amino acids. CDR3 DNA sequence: TGTGCCAGCAGCCTCTTTCGCGGGTCCACTGAAGCTTTCTTT. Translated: CASSLFRGSTEAFF.

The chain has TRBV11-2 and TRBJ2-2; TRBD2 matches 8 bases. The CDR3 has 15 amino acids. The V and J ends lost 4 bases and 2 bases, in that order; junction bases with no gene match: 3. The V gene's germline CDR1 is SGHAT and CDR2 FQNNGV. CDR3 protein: CASSSTSGNTGELFF. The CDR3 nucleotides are TGTGCCAGCAGCTCTACTAGCGGTAACACCGGGGAGCTGTTTTTT. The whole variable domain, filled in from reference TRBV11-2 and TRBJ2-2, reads EAGVAQSPRYKIIEKRQSVAFWCNPISGHATLYWYQQILGQGPKLLIQFQNNGVVDDSQLPKDRFSAERLKGVDSTLKIQPAKLEDSAVYLCASSSTSGNTGELFFGEGSRLTVL.

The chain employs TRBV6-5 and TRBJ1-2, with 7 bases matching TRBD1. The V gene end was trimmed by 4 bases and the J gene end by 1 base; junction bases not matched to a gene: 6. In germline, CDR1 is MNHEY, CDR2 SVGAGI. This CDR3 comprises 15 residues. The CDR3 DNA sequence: TGTGCCAGCAGTTCGGACAGGAGGGGTAACTATGGCTACACCTTC. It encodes CASSSDRRGNYGYTF.

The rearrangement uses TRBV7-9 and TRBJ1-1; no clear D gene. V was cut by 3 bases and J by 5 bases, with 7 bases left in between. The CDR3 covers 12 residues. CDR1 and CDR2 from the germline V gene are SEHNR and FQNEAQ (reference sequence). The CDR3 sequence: CASSFGLTEAFF. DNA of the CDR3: TGTGCCAGCAGCTTCGGACTGACTGAAGCTTTCTTT.

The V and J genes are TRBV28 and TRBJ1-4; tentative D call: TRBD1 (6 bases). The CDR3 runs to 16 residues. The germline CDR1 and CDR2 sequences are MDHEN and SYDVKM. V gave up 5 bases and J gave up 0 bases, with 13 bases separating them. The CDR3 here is CASSGDRPSTNEKLFF. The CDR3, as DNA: TGTGCCAGCAGTGGAGACAGGCCCTCAACTAATGAAAAACTGTTTTTT.

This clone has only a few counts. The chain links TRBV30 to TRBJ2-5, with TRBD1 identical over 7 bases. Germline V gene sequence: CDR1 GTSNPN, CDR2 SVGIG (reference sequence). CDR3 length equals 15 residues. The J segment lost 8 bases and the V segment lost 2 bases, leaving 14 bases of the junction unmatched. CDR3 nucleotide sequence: TGTGCCTGGAGTAGTCTTAGGCACAGGGGTAACACCCAGTACTTC. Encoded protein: CAWSSLRHRGNTQYF.

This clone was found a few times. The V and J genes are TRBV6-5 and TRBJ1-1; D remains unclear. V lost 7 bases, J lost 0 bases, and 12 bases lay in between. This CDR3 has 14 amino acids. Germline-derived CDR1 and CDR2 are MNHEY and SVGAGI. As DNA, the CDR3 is TGTGCCAGCACGCCCACTAACCTGAACACTGAAGCTTTCTTT. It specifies CASTPTNLNTEAFF.

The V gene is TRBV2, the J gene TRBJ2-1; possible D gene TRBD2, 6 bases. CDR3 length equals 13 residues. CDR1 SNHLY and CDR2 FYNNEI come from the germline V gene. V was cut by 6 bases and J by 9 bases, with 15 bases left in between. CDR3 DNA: TGTGCCAGCAGGGCGGGGCCGCAGGGTGAGCAGTTCTTC. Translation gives CASRAGPQGEQFF.

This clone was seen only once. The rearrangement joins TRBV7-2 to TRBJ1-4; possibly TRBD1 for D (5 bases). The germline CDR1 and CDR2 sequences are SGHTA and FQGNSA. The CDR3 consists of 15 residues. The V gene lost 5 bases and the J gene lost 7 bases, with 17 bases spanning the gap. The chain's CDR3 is CASSLQSGTSEKLFF. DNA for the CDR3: TGTGCCAGCAGCCTACAATCCGGGACCTCTGAAAAACTGTTTTTT.

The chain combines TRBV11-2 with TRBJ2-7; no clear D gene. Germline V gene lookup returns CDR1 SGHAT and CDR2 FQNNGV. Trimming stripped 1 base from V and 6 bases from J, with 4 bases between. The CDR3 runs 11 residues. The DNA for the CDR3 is TGTGCCAGCAGCTTAGGTCTCGAGCAGTACTTC. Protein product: CASSLGLEQYF.

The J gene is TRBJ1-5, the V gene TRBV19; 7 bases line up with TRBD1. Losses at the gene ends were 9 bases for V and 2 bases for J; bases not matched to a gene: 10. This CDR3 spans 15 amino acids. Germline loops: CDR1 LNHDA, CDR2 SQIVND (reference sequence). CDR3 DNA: TGTGCCAGCCAGTTCAGGGGGGTAGGCAATCAGCCCCAGCATTTT. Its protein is CASQFRGVGNQPQHF.

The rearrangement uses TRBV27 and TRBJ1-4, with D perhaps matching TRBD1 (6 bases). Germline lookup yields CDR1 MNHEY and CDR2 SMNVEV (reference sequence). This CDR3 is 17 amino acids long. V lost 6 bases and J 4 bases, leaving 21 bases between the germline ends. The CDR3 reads CASRYSYREGGNEKLFF. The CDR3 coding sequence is TGTGCCAGCAGATATTCCTACAGGGAGGGGGGTAATGAAAAACTGTTTTTT.

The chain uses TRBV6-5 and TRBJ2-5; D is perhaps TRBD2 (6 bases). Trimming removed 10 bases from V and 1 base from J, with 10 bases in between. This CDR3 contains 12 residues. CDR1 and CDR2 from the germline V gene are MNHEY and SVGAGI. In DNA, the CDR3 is TGTGCCACCCGGACTATCCAAGAGACCCAGTACTTC. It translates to CATRTIQETQYF.

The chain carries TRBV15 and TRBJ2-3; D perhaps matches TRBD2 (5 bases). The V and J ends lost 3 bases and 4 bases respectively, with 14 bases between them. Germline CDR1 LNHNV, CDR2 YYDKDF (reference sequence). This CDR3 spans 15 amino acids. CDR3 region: CATSSNWEYADTQYF. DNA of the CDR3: TGTGCCACCAGCAGCAACTGGGAGTACGCAGATACGCAGTATTTT.